This T cell receptor (beta chain) was sequenced for a study of vaccination and CD4 T cells after COVID-19. Treatment here: approximately nine-day PBMC culture with coronavirus spike peptide pools or control peptides (ViraFEST assay). Trimming left V 0 bases short and J 5 bases short, with 10 bases between. The CDR3 sequence is 14 residues long. From germline, CDR1 is LNHDA and CDR2 SQIVND (reference sequence). The Oncomine TCR Beta short-read assay sequenced DNA from cultured CD4+ T cells. TCRdb fed the PCR reads into MiXCR, producing one record per CDR3 protein. The profile covers 10,000 or so distinct CDR3 sequences, with about 77% appearing a single time and 9% taken by the ten largest. Remarks on this clonotype: Its antigen is as yet unknown.

Material for sequencing was CD4+ T cells from blood, cultured in vitro. The chain uses TRBV19 and TRBJ1-1; tentative D call: TRBD1 (5 bases). The TCR comes from a human donor who had recovered from COVID-19. CDR3 amino acids: CASSIEGVLTEAFF. In DNA form, the CDR3 reads TGTGCCAGTAGTATAGAGGGGGTGTTAACTGAAGCTTTCTTT.